Detailed here is one T cell receptor (beta chain). Its cognate antigen is unknown. Overall study findings and caveats: Larger-cohort validation covered only one TCR beta V-J rearrangement. Tumor Tregs overlapped most with tumor, then blood, naive CD4+ cells.

Constant-region reverse primers amplified full-length variable regions, followed by semi-nested Nested Universal Primer A PCR. MiXCR, applied by TCRdb to the 5' RACE reads, yields one record per CDR3 protein. The sample contains 55,000 to 75,000 distinct CDR3 sequences, around 30% of which appear only once. The sequencing input was tumor-infiltrating naive CD4+ T cells sorted from the breast tumor. Sample subset: naive CD4+ T cells, CD4+CD45RA+CD25-. The source is a female donor with breast cancer.

CDR3 residues: CASSPKMTSETGETQYF. CDR3 coding DNA: TGTGCCAGCAGCCCTAAAATGACTAGCGAGACGGGAGAGACCCAGTACTTC. This chain uses TRBV6-5 with TRBJ2-5; 8 nucleotides align to TRBD2. The length of the CDR3 is 17 residues. The ends lost 6 bases at V and 4 bases at J; junction bases unmatched: 16. Germline lookup yields CDR1 MNHEY and CDR2 SVGAGI.